The 10 T cell receptor beta chains below come from one sample, sequenced in a study of cytomegalovirus exposure and HLA in healthy donors. This table comes from immunoSEQ multiplex PCR, and its TCRdb copy is limited to in-frame clones, with some not included. This sample yields about 160,000 clones, of which about 88% are seen a single time; 2% to 2.5% belongs to the top ten. The sample comprised PBMCs. The origin of the receptors is a woman aged 18-29 years in good health and CMV-seronegative.

J is TRBJ1-2 and V is TRBV7-9, with D possibly matching TRBD1 (5 bases). This CDR3 has 15 amino acids. Per the germline V gene, CDR1 is SEHNR and CDR2 is FQNEAQ (reference sequence). Trimming removed 1 base from V and 1 base from J, with 10 bases in between. CDR3 amino acids: CASSLEEGYNYGYTF. For the CDR3, the DNA is TGTGCCAGCAGCTTAGAGGAGGGGTATAACTATGGCTACACCTTC.

The genes are TRBV30 and TRBJ2-7; 7 nucleotides match TRBD1. J gave up 4 bases and V 4 bases, and 10 bases lay outside the gene matches. The germline V gene has CDR1 GTSNPN and CDR2 SVGIG (reference sequence). There are 14 residues in the CDR3. CDR3: CAWKRQGVLYEQYF. The DNA for the CDR3 is TGTGCCTGGAAGAGGCAGGGGGTATTATACGAGCAGTACTTC.

The V gene is TRBV14, the J gene TRBJ2-7; tentatively, D is TRBD2 (5 bases). CDR3 size: 15 residues. In germline, CDR1 is SGHDN, CDR2 FVKESK. V was clipped by 1 base and J by 4 bases, with 14 bases between them. CDR3 residues: CASSQGVGVAYEQYF. The CDR3 nucleotides read TGTGCCAGCAGCCAAGGGGTGGGAGTAGCGTACGAGCAGTACTTC. The entire variable domain, with the rest obtained from reference TRBV14 and TRBJ2-7, is as follows: EAGVTQFPSHSVIEKGQTVTLRCDPISGHDNLYWYRRVMGKEIKFLLHFVKESKQDESGMPNNRFLAERTGGTYSTLKVQPAELEDSGVYFCASSQGVGVAYEQYFGPGTRLTVT.

This clone was seen only once. The V call is TRBV7-6, the J call TRBJ1-4, with 9 bases matching TRBD1. Unmatched junction bases numbered 1, after V lost 4 bases and J lost 4 bases. The CDR3 length is 14 residues. In germline, CDR1 is SGHVS, CDR2 FNYEAQ. The CDR3: CASSSGQGNEKLFF. The CDR3 coding sequence is TGTGCCAGCAGCTCGGGACAGGGTAATGAAAAACTGTTTTTT.

CDR3 in DNA: TGTGCCAGTAGTCCGGGACAGGGGGCGTGGGGCTACACCTTC. Its protein product is CASSPGQGAWGYTF. This rearrangement joins TRBV19 to TRBJ1-2; 12 positions agree with TRBD1. The CDR3 totals 14 residues. The V segment lost 5 bases and the J segment 8 bases; nucleotides outside the gene matches: 6. The germline gives CDR1 LNHDA, CDR2 SQIVND (reference sequence).

The rearrangement joins TRBV19 to TRBJ1-1, with D possibly matching TRBD1 (6 bases). CDR1 and CDR2 from the germline V gene are LNHDA and SQIVND (reference sequence). Between the trimmed V and J ends, which lost 7 bases and 1 base, there was a span of 7 bases. This CDR3 comprises 12 residues. In DNA form, the CDR3 reads TGTGCCAGTAAGACAGGGAACACTGAAGCTTTCTTT. It is translated as CASKTGNTEAFF.

The chain joins TRBV5-8 to TRBJ2-5; 8 positions agree with TRBD1. V was clipped by 4 bases and J by 0 bases; unmatched bases: 5. The germline gives CDR1 SGHTS, CDR2 YDEGEE. This CDR3 contains 15 residues. As DNA, the CDR3 is TGTGCCAGCAGCAGGGGGGACAGGTACCAAGAGACCCAGTACTTC. Protein sequence: CASSRGDRYQETQYF. Looking up the rest from reference TRBV5-8 and TRBJ2-5 gives the full variable domain: EAGVTQSPTHLIKTRGQQATLRCSPISGHTSVYWYQQALGLGLQFLLWYDEGEERNRGNFPPRFSGRQFPNYSSELNVNALELEDSALYLCASSRGDRYQETQYFGPGTRLLVL.

The chain links TRBV5-1 to TRBJ1-2; possible D gene TRBD1, 6 bases. The ends were cut back, 2 bases at V and 4 bases at J, with 15 bases in the middle. The CDR3 runs to 15 residues. Germline assignment: CDR1 SGHRS and CDR2 YFSETQ. The CDR3 sequence: CASSLREVGAYGYTF. CDR3 nucleotide sequence: TGCGCCAGCAGCTTACGTGAGGTGGGGGCCTATGGCTACACCTTC.

This clone appeared once. CDR3 bases: TGCGCCAGCAGCCCGGACAGGGAAGGTTACAATGAGCAGTTCTTC. Protein product: CASSPDREGYNEQFF. The V call is TRBV5-1, the J call TRBJ2-1; 8 bases agree with TRBD1. This CDR3 is 15 amino acids long. Trimming at V came to 4 bases and at J to 4 bases, leaving 7 bases not matched to a gene. The germline gives CDR1 SGHRS, CDR2 YFSETQ.

This chain links TRBV19 with TRBJ1-5; 12 nucleotides align to TRBD1. The CDR3 is 20 amino acids. V dropped 10 bases and J dropped 1; count of bases not matched to a gene: 20. Germline V CDR1 and CDR2: LNHDA, SQIVND (reference sequence). CDR3: CATSLIPGTGGGLSNQPQHF. The DNA of the CDR3 is TGTGCCACGTCCCTCATTCCCGGGACAGGGGGCGGGTTGAGCAATCAGCCCCAGCATTTT. Complete variable domain (other parts from reference TRBV19 and TRBJ1-5): DGGITQSPKYLFRKEGQNVTLSCEQNLNHDAMYWYRQDPGQGLRLIYYSQIVNDFQKGDIAEGYSVSREKKESFPLTVTSAQKNPTAFYLCATSLIPGTGGGLSNQPQHFGDGTRLSIL.